Listed below are T cell receptor beta chains from one sample, sequenced in a study of blood T cell repertoires in COVID-19. The protocol was immunoSEQ multiplex PCR, while the TCRdb copy is restricted to in-frame clones and leaves out a portion. Among around 340,000 clones, 88% were seen once, and the ten largest hold 1%. The sample consisted of PBMCs or T cells enriched from blood (not recorded which). These receptor sequences come from a woman aged 30 to 39 who had been exposed to COVID-19. Each CDR3 is given with its conserved first and last residue. D genes are given only for firm matches. Not every row has a clone size; where given, it reads once, few, many or a size class.

length: 14
D: -
V: TRBV6-1
size: -
J: TRBJ2-1
DNA: TGTGCCAGCAGTGAAGGCCTAGGTTACAATGAGCAGTTCTTC
CDR3: CASSEGLGYNEQFF

length: 19
D: TRBD1
V: TRBV19
size: -
J: TRBJ1-5
DNA: TGTGCCAGTAGTATATCCACGCTCACCGGGACAGGGAAAGCTCAGCCCCAGCATTTT
CDR3: CASSISTLTGTGKAQPQHF

length: 16
D: -
V: TRBV24-1
size: -
J: TRBJ2-5
DNA: TGTGCCACCAGTGATTCCAGGGGAGTTAGGTCGGAGACCCAGTACTTC
CDR3: CATSDSRGVRSETQYF

length: 15
D: TRBD1
V: TRBV6-2/TRBV6-3
size: -
J: TRBJ2-1
DNA: TGTGCCAGCAGTTACGGGGACAGGGGGCACAATGAGCAGTTCTTC
CDR3: CASSYGDRGHNEQFF

length: 16
D: TRBD1
V: TRBV2
size: -
J: TRBJ2-5
DNA: TGTGCCAGCAGATCCTTGGACAGGGGGTGGAGAGAGACCCAGTACTTC
CDR3: CASRSLDRGWRETQYF

length: 17
D: TRBD2
V: TRBV28
size: -
J: TRBJ2-5
DNA: TGTGCCAGCAGTTCTCCGGGACTAGCGGGAGGCCAAGAGACCCAGTACTTC
CDR3: CASSSPGLAGGQETQYF

length: 16
D: TRBD2
V: TRBV13
size: -
J: TRBJ2-7
DNA: TGTGCCAGCAGCTCGGGACTAGCGGGAGGGCCAGGCGAGCAGTACTTC
CDR3: CASSSGLAGGPGEQYF

length: 15
D: -
V: TRBV30
size: -
J: TRBJ1-4
DNA: TGTGCCTGGAGAAGGGCCAGGGGTAGGAATGAAAAACTGTTTTTT
CDR3: CAWRRARGRNEKLFF

length: 15
D: -
V: TRBV3-1/TRBV3-2
size: -
J: TRBJ2-7
DNA: TGTGCCAGCAGCCAAGAAGGGGGTAGGGTCTACGAGCAGTACTTC
CDR3: CASSQEGGRVYEQYF

length: 14
D: TRBD2
V: TRBV28
size: -
J: TRBJ2-7
DNA: TGTGCCAGCAGTTTAGCGGGAGACCCGACGCTGCAGTACTTC
CDR3: CASSLAGDPTLQYF

length: 16
D: TRBD1
V: TRBV5-1
size: -
J: TRBJ2-3
DNA: TGCGCCAGCAGCTTCGGACAGGGGGCTGGCACAGATACGCAGTATTTT
CDR3: CASSFGQGAGTDTQYF

length: 16
D: TRBD1
V: TRBV9
size: -
J: TRBJ1-2
DNA: TGTGCCAGCAGCCGGGACAGGGGGATCGTTAACTATGGCTACACCTTC
CDR3: CASSRDRGIVNYGYTF

length: 16
D: -
V: TRBV7-3
size: -
J: TRBJ1-2
DNA: TGTGCCAGCAGCGCTGCCCCTGGGGGCGCGGACTATGGCTACACCTTC
CDR3: CASSAAPGGADYGYTF

length: 14
D: -
V: TRBV5-1
size: -
J: TRBJ1-4
DNA: TGCGCCAGCAGCTTATTACAGAATAATGAAAAACTGTTTTTT
CDR3: CASSLLQNNEKLFF

length: 15
D: -
V: TRBV18
size: -
J: TRBJ2-2
DNA: TGTGCCAGCTCACCACAACTAGAGGACACCGGGGAGCTGTTTTTT
CDR3: CASSPQLEDTGELFF

length: 17
D: -
V: TRBV5-1
size: -
J: TRBJ1-4
DNA: TGCGCCAGCAGTTGGGGAGGGAGCGTCTCAACTAATGAAAAACTGTTTTTT
CDR3: CASSWGGSVSTNEKLFF

length: 12
D: -
V: TRBV28
size: -
J: TRBJ2-7
DNA: TGTGCCAGCAGTTTATACATCGACGAGCAGTACTTC
CDR3: CASSLYIDEQYF

length: 17
D: -
V: TRBV7-9
size: -
J: TRBJ2-3
DNA: TGTGCCAGCAGCTTAGGAAGACAGGAGACTAGCACAGATACGCAGTATTTT
CDR3: CASSLGRQETSTDTQYF

length: 15
D: TRBD2
V: TRBV7-9
size: -
J: TRBJ2-3
DNA: TGTGCCAGCAGCTTACTAGCGGGAGTCTCAGATACGCAGTATTTT
CDR3: CASSLLAGVSDTQYF

length: 17
D: TRBD1
V: TRBV10-3
size: once
J: TRBJ2-5
DNA: TGTGCCATCAGTGGGGTCCAGAGGGGACAGGGGCAAGAGACCCAGTACTTC
CDR3: CAISGVQRGQGQETQYF

length: 16
D: TRBD1
V: TRBV19
size: -
J: TRBJ1-5
DNA: TGTGCCAGTAGTATCCTGACAGGGGGCAGAAATCAGCCCCAGCATTTT
CDR3: CASSILTGGRNQPQHF

length: 13
D: TRBD1
V: TRBV18
size: -
J: TRBJ2-7
DNA: TGTGCCAGCTCACTCGGACAGGGGGGCCCCACTTACTTC
CDR3: CASSLGQGGPTYF

length: 14
D: -
V: TRBV27
size: -
J: TRBJ1-2
DNA: TGTGCCAGCAGTTCAACGGGGAAGGGTGGTGGCTACACCTTC
CDR3: CASSSTGKGGGYTF

length: 16
D: TRBD2
V: TRBV3-1/TRBV3-2
size: -
J: TRBJ2-1
DNA: TGTGCCAGCAGCCAGCCGGACGGGGACTACTACAATGAGCAGTTCTTC
CDR3: CASSQPDGDYYNEQFF